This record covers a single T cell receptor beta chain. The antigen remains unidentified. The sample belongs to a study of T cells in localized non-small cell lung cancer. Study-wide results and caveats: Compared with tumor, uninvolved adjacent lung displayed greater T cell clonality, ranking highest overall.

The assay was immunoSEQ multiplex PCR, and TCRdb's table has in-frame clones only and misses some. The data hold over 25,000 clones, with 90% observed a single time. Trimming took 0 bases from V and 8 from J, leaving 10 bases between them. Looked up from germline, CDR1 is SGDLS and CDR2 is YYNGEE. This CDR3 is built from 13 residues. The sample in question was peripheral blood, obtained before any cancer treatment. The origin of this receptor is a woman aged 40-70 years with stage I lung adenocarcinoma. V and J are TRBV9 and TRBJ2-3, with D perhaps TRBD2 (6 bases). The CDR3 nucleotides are TGTGCCAGCAGCGTAGAGAAAGCGGGTACGCAGTATTTT. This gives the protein CASSVEKAGTQYF.